The sequence of this TCR beta chain was determined in a study of blood T cells in healthy people across ages (dated by TCRdb to between 2015 and 2017). In the study overall: In model experiments, roughly one uniquely barcoded TCR beta cDNA molecule per two T cells was captured by template switching. Age-related changes in TCR beta repertoire diversity were measured in the study by deep sequencing normalized with unique cDNA molecular identifiers. The donors were split into four age groups: young (average 16 years), middle-aged (about 40), aged (roughly 65) and long-lived (82). To avoid experimental bias, donors of different ages were spread randomly across the sequencing lanes. Two additional independent replicas of 1 million unique cDNA reads from the same blood draw were analyzed for two donors (one aged 18 to 30 and one aged 80 or older). General findings and caveats noted by the study authors: The long-lived group showed more naive CD4+ T cells, fewer expanded clones and increased TCR diversity than the aged group, suggesting age selection. Estimates of total diversity from one million sequenced T cells were regarded as lower bounds and underestimates. Since profiling was done on bulk unsorted PBMCs, naive and antigen-experienced compartments could not be conclusively compared. As age increased, observed TCR beta diversity per million T cells dropped in a roughly linear way, and a significant reduction was already evident by age 40. The percentage of naive T cells measured by flow cytometry correlated strongly with observed TCR beta diversity. The CMV infection status of donors was not known, potentially confounding age-related changes in expanded clonotypes.

Libraries were built with 5' RACE. Data came from an Illumina HiSeq 2500. A second PCR of about 6 to 12 cycles was performed with a sample-barcoded 5' primer and a J-beta primer mix. Each TCR beta cDNA molecule received a unique molecular identifier from a template-switch 5' adaptor carrying 12 random nucleotides. Each sample yielded at least 3 million CDR3-containing paired-end reads. All of the RNA was converted into first-strand cDNA using the Mint cDNA synthesis kit, with a TRBC-specific oligonucleotide serving as the primer. Following uracil-DNA glycosylase treatment, all cDNA underwent a first 18-cycle PCR with the universal primers M1SS and BC2_uni_R. As for the authors' bioinformatics: Normalization of each sample was performed by random selection of 1 million high-quality reads, each carrying a distinct molecular identifier. Instead of being binned into consensus sequences, reads with shared molecular identifiers were discarded. MiTCR, with a Q25 quality threshold and the strictest error-elimination algorithm, was used for CDR3 identification, clonotype clustering and error correction. A nonparametric unseen species model using Euler transformation provided a lower-bound estimate of total TCR beta diversity. TCRdb ran its own pipeline on the public reads, namely fastp trimming at Q25 and MiXCR clone calling, and kept in-frame beta chains. All rows with the same CDR3 protein become a single entry with the most common DNA and genes. These V and J calls rely on TCRdb rather than the paper's analysis. The sample includes about 780,000 distinct CDR3 sequences, with about 47% observed a single time. The ten biggest clones cover about a sixth of the sample.

Donors were roughly 40 systemically healthy Caucasian individuals from Russia aged roughly 6 to 95 years. Each donor gave about 11 milliliters of peripheral blood, drawn into EDTA-treated Vacutainer tubes. Ficoll-Paque density-gradient centrifugation was used to isolate PBMCs, with at least 6 million per sample. Total RNA was extracted from PBMCs with Trizol reagent, with at least 5.5 micrograms obtained per sample. The percentages of naive CD45RAhigh/CD27high T cells were determined by flow cytometry on a PBMC aliquot from every donor. As concerns this clonotype: It has no known antigen specificity. No per-base quality is available; no much larger clone lies one base away.

The CDR3 holds 17 amino acids from the cysteine to the phenylalanine. Just CDR3 DNA is preserved here, 51 bases in frame from base 1. Between the V and J ends, shortened by 1 base and 0 bases respectively, the junction contains 16 bases. From the germline V gene, CDR1 is LGHNA and CDR2 is YNFKEQ. The chain employs TRBV4-2 and TRBJ2-7, and perhaps TRBD1 as D gene, on 6 matching bases. The sample was blood. This TCR was sampled from a man at least 80 years old in good health. The DNA sequence is TGTGCCAGCAGCCAAGCGGCTGGGACACCCAGCTCCTACGAGCAGTACTTC. The encoded protein is CASSQAAGTPSSYEQYF.